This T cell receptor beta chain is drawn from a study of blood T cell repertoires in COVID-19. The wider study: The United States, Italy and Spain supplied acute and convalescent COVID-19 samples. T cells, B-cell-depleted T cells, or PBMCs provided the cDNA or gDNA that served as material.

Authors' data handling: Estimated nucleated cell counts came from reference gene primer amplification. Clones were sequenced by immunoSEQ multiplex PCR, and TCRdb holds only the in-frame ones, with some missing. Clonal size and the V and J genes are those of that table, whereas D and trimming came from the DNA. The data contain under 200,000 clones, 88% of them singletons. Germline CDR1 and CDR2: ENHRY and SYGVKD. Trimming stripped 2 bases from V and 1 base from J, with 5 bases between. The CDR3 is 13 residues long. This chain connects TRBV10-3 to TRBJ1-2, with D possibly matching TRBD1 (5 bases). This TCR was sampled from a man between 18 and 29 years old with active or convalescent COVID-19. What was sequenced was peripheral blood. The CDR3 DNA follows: TGTGCCATCAGTGAGGACAGTAACTATGGCTACACCTTC. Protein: CAISEDSNYGYTF.